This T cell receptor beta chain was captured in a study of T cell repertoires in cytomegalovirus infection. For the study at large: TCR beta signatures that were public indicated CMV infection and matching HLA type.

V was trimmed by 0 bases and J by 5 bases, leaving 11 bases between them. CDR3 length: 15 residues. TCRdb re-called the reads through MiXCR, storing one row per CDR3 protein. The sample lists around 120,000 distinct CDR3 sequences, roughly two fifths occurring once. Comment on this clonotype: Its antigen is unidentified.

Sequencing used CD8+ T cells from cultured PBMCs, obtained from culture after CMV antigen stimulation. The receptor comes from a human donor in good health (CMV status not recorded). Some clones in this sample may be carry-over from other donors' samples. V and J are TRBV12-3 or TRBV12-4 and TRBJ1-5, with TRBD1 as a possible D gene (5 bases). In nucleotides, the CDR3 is TGTGCCAGCAGTTTAGCAGGGGAGTGGGATCAGCCCCAGCATTTT. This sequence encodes CASSLAGEWDQPQHF.